These 30 T cell receptor beta chains were all obtained from the same sample, sequenced in a study of tumor and adjacent non-tumor tissue in lung cancer. A modified ARM-PCR protocol with three rounds of nested PCR amplified TCRbeta. TCRdb called the multiplex PCR reads again in MiXCR, with one record for every CDR3 protein. The sample yields roughly 150,000 distinct CDR3 sequences, about 71% seen once. The template was RNA from unsorted bulk tissue. Sequenced: lung tumor tissue. Source of these receptors: a man in his 60s with small cell lung cancer.

This clonotype has a count of ten or more. This rearrangement joins TRBV6-6 to TRBJ2-3; D is ambiguous. The V gene's germline CDR1 is MNHNY and CDR2 SVGAGI (reference sequence). Trimming stripped 1 base from V and 2 bases from J, with 13 bases between. This CDR3 has 16 amino acids. CDR3 region: CASSYFRLDFTDTQYF. CDR3 nucleotides: TGTGCCAGCAGTTACTTCCGTCTCGACTTCACAGATACGCAGTATTTT.

Note on this clonotype: Since a much larger clone is just one base distant, this may be a read error. The chain is built from TRBV6-6 and TRBJ2-3, with a tentative D call TRBD2 (6 bases). V was clipped by 6 bases and J by 10 bases, with 17 bases between them. CDR3 length equals 13 residues. Germline-derived CDR1 and CDR2 are MNHNY and SVGAGI (reference sequence). The CDR3 sequence: CASRGGMAFAQYF. The CDR3 DNA reads TGTGCCAGCAGGGGCGGGATGGCTTTTGCGCAGTATTTT.

In the case of this clonotype: The CDR3 does not close with the conserved phenylalanine or tryptophan, likely indicating a read error. It is unclear where the CDR3 begins or ends on the DNA, so no DNA is shown, and the CDR3 is as TCRdb lists it. The V call is TRBV11-1, the J call TRBJ2-7; TRBD2 is taken as the D call from the table, unchecked against the DNA. Including both end residues, the CDR3 is 13 amino acids long. Germline-derived CDR1 and CDR2 are SGHAT and FQDESV (reference sequence). CDR3 loop: CASSRGLASPRYS.

With regard to this clonotype: No conserved phenylalanine or tryptophan ends this CDR3, so it is likely a read error. The chain joins TRBV20-1 to TRBJ2-5, with 9 nucleotides matching TRBD2. The CDR3 has 13 amino acids. V lost 6 bases, J lost 2 bases, and 4 bases stayed unmatched. Germline V gene data show CDR1 as DFQATT and CDR2 as SNEGSKA (reference sequence). CDR3 DNA sequence: TGCAGTGCGGCGACTAGCGGACAAGAGACCCAGTACTTA. Amino acid sequence: CSAATSGQETQYL.

As to this clonotype: This sequence may be a read error, since a much larger clone differs from it by one base. The chain employs TRBV6-1 and TRBJ2-5; 8 bases are a match to TRBD2. Per the germline V gene, CDR1 is MNHNS and CDR2 is SASEGT. This CDR3 has 16 residues. In DNA, the CDR3 is TGTGCCAGCAGTGCAGACGGGAGGGCCCGGGAAGAGAGCCAGTACTTC. Translated, it gives CASSADGRAREESQYF.

This clonotype is a singleton in its sample. A clone one base away is much larger, so this may be a read error. The V gene is TRBV12-3 or TRBV12-4, the J gene TRBJ1-2; D ambiguous. The ends were cut back, 7 bases at V and 8 bases at J, with 17 bases in the middle. The length of the CDR3 is 13 residues. The CDR3 sequence is CASIATRAKGYTF. The DNA for the CDR3 is TGTGCCAGCATCGCGACCCGGGCTAAAGGCTACACCTTC.

About this clonotype itself: The junction differs from germline at one of its ends, possibly a read error. The rearrangement uses TRBV6-5 and TRBJ2-2, with D possibly being TRBD1 or TRBD2 (6 bases each). The germline CDR1 and CDR2 sequences are MNHEY and SVGAGI. The CDR3 has 15 residues. The CDR3 DNA is TGTGCCAGCAATTACTTAGGGGGGAACACCTGGGAGCTGTTTTTT. Translation gives CASNYLGGNTWELFF.

The genes are TRBV11-2 and TRBJ2-7, with TRBD2 matching over 10 bases. The CDR3 is 15 amino acids. CDR1 SGHAT and CDR2 FQNNGV come from the germline V gene. The CDR3 DNA sequence: TGTGCTGGCAGCTTAGGATCTAGCGGGAGCCACGAGCAGTACGTC. This codes for CAGSLGSSGSHEQYV.

Concerning this clonotype: This may arise from a read error, as a much more abundant clone is one base away. This chain links TRBV20-1 with TRBJ1-2; no clear D. V lost 1 base and J lost 4, with 13 bases in between. This CDR3 spans 14 amino acids. Germline-derived CDR1 and CDR2 are DFQATT and SNEGSKA (reference sequence). The CDR3 loop reads CSARALETIYGYTF. For the CDR3, the DNA is TGCAGTGCTAGAGCTCTTGAGACTATCTATGGCTACACCTTC.

A note on this clonotype: The CDR3 ends on some other residue instead of the conserved phenylalanine or tryptophan, so this is likely a read error. The V gene is TRBV4-2, the J gene TRBJ2-6; the D is unclear. Trimming cost V 6 bases and J 0 bases, with 6 bases left between them. From germline, CDR1 is LGHNA and CDR2 YNFKEQ. The CDR3 is made up of 14 amino acids. The CDR3 loop reads CASRHSSGANVLTS. As DNA, the CDR3 is TGTGCCAGCAGACATTCCTCTGGGGCCAACGTCCTGACTTCC.

CDR3 in amino acids: CASKVAHTDTQYF. The DNA of the CDR3 is TGTGCCAGCAAGGTAGCCCACACAGATACGCAGTATTTT. The V and J genes are TRBV11-1 and TRBJ2-3; D ambiguous. Per germline, CDR1 SGHAT and CDR2 FQDESV (reference sequence). The CDR3 consists of 13 residues. The V end was cut by 7 bases, the J end by 2 bases, with 10 bases between.

Note on this clonotype: A much bigger clone sits one base away, suggesting this may be a read error. The chain recombines TRBV4-1 with TRBJ2-3; perhaps TRBD2 as D (5 bases). V was trimmed by 0 bases and J by 4 bases, leaving 11 bases between them. The CDR3 totals 15 residues. Germline V CDR1 and CDR2: MGHRA, YSYEKL. CDR3 nucleotides: TGCGCCAGCAGCCAAGAACTATCGGGATCAGATACGCAGTATTTT. Translated: CASSQELSGSDTQYF.

As to this clonotype: Just one base apart from a much larger clone, this may be a read error. V is TRBV29-1 and J is TRBJ1-4, with 7 bases that match TRBD1. This CDR3 has 14 residues. Germline V gene data show CDR1 as SQVTM and CDR2 as ANQGSEA. V gave up 5 bases and J gave up 8 bases; unmatched junction bases: 11. CDR3 sequence (DNA): TGCAGCGTTACCGGGACAGAGGCACGGGAAAAACTGTTTTTT. It yields the protein CSVTGTEAREKLFF.

In its sample, this clonotype was seen once. This sequence may be a read error, since a much larger clone differs from it by one base. This CDR3 reads CASSDSDSTTTYEQYF. The CDR3 DNA reads TGTGCCAGCAGTGATTCGGACAGCACTACCACCTACGAGCAGTACTTC. The chain links TRBV6-1 to TRBJ2-7, with D possibly TRBD1 on 6 matching bases. This CDR3 is 16 amino acids long. V was trimmed by 3 bases and J by 2 bases, leaving 17 bases between them. The germline gives CDR1 MNHNS, CDR2 SASEGT.

The V call is TRBV9, the J call TRBJ2-3; no clear D. Trimming shortened V by 2 bases and J by 1 base, and 11 bases separated the two germline ends. Germline values: CDR1 SGDLS, CDR2 YYNGEE. The CDR3 is 15 residues long. The CDR3 DNA reads TGTGCCAGCAGCGTCGGAGACTCTGGCACAGATACGCAGTATTTT. The encoded protein is CASSVGDSGTDTQYF.

A note on this clonotype: The conserved closing phenylalanine or tryptophan is absent in this CDR3, likely reflecting a read error. Because the CDR3's place on the DNA is in doubt, the DNA is left out and the CDR3 is given as listed by TCRdb. This sequence joins TRBV23-1 and TRBJ1-3; TRBD1 is taken as the D call from the table, unchecked against the DNA. TRBV23-1 is an open reading frame whose function is uncertain. The CDR3 spans 20 amino acids, including both terminal residues. CDR3 in amino acids: CASNRTRYRDHSTSGNTVYI.

This clonotype was detected ten times or more. Here the CDR3 DNA reads TGTGCCACCAGTGATCAGCGTTCTAACTATGGCTACACCTTC. Translated: CATSDQRSNYGYTF. V and J are TRBV24-1 and TRBJ1-2; D not resolved. The CDR3 loop spans 14 amino acids. Germline V gene lookup returns CDR1 KGHDR and CDR2 SFDVKD. The V gene lost 3 bases and the J gene lost 0 bases, with 7 bases spanning the gap.

On this clonotype: An end of the junction differs from the germline gene, which may be a read error. The V call is TRBV12-3 or TRBV12-4, the J call TRBJ2-5, with no clear D. The CDR3 contains 15 residues. CDR3 sequence: CAGSDNHGPDETQYF. For the CDR3, the DNA is TGTGCCGGCAGTGACAACCACGGCCCAGATGAGACCCAGTACTTC.

This clonotype was recorded a few times. The junction differs from germline at one of its ends, possibly a read error. The V gene is TRBV11-3, the J gene TRBJ1-1; no clear D gene. Germline loops: CDR1 SGHNT, CDR2 YENEEA. The CDR3 length is 13 residues. CDR3 amino acids: CASSLEGGIAALF. The DNA of the CDR3 is TGTGCCAGCAGCTTAGAAGGTGGCATTGCGGCATTATTT.

This clonotype was detected only once. Because it lacks the conserved phenylalanine or tryptophan at the end, this CDR3 is likely a read error. This chain links TRBV20-1 with TRBJ2-7, with TRBD2 matching 12 bases. The V and J ends lost 5 bases and 2 bases, in that order; junction bases with no gene match: 4. The length of the CDR3 is 14 residues. CDR1 is DFQATT, CDR2 SNEGSKA, per germline (reference sequence). CDR3 bases: TGCAGTGCTGCTCTAGCGGGAGGGACCTACGAGCAGTACTTA. Its translation is CSAALAGGTYEQYL.

This clonotype was detected only once. The genes are TRBV5-1 and TRBJ2-3, with TRBD2 matching 7 bases. The CDR3 runs to 17 residues. The trim removed 4 bases at V and 0 bases at J, leaving 11 bases unmatched. The germline gives CDR1 SGHRS, CDR2 YFSETQ. The CDR3 spells CASSLGLPGGSTDTQYF. CDR3 nucleotide sequence: TGCGCCAGCAGCCTCGGACTACCGGGAGGAAGCACAGATACGCAGTATTTT.

J is TRBJ2-7 and V is TRBV27; 8 positions agree with TRBD2. The germline V gene has CDR1 MNHEY and CDR2 SMNVEV (reference sequence). The ends lost 6 bases at V and 6 bases at J; junction bases unmatched: 16. The CDR3 loop spans 16 amino acids. CDR3 nucleotides: TGTGCCAGCAGCCCGCCCCTGGGAGCGGGAGTTTGCGAGCAGTACTTC. Amino acid sequence: CASSPPLGAGVCEQYF.

The CDR3 sequence is CASTPRSTDTQYF. In nucleotides, the CDR3 is TGTGCCAGCACGCCACGGAGCACAGATACGCAGTATTTT. This chain uses TRBV6-1 with TRBJ2-3; no reliable D call. Germline CDR1 reads MNHNS; CDR2 reads SASEGT. The CDR3 is 13 amino acids. Trimming shortened V by 7 bases and J by 0 bases, and 8 bases separated the two germline ends.

A note on this clonotype: A much more abundant neighbour one base away suggests this may be a read error. The J gene is TRBJ2-7, the V gene TRBV29-1; D may be TRBD1 (5 bases). V was trimmed by 7 bases and J by 4 bases, leaving 14 bases between them. This CDR3 spans 12 amino acids. Germline CDR1 is SQVTM and CDR2 is ANQGSEA. In nucleotides, the CDR3 is TGCAGCGGGGTACAGGAGAGTTACGAGCAGTACTTC. This sequence encodes CSGVQESYEQYF.

This clonotype came up many times. The V and J genes are TRBV6-1 and TRBJ1-2, with TRBD1 identical over 7 bases. This CDR3 region has 17 residues. Germline V gene sequence: CDR1 MNHNS, CDR2 SASEGT. V shed 6 bases, J shed 0 bases, and the junction held 13 bases outside the gene matches. The CDR3: CASRKTLGTDSNYGYTF. The CDR3 bases are TGTGCCAGCAGGAAAACTTTAGGGACAGACTCTAACTATGGCTACACCTTC.

As to this clonotype: This may stem from a read error, because a much larger clone lies one nucleotide away. V and J are TRBV29-1 and TRBJ2-5, with TRBD1 matching over 7 bases. CDR1 is SQVTM, CDR2 ANQGSEA, per germline. The CDR3 spans 12 residues. V was pared by 7 bases and J by 5 bases, with 7 bases of the junction left unmatched. The DNA for the CDR3 is TGCAGCGGAGGGACAGTCAGGGAGACCCAGTACTTC. This codes for CSGGTVRETQYF.

The genes are TRBV28 and TRBJ1-1; D call uncertain. Germline assignment: CDR1 MDHEN and CDR2 SYDVKM. Trimming cost V 3 bases and J 1 base, with 12 bases left between them. This CDR3 region has 15 residues. Written as DNA, the CDR3 is TGTGCCAGCAGTTTTGATTACATGACGAACACTGAAGCTTTCTTT. It codes for CASSFDYMTNTEAFF.

This sequence joins TRBV6-2 or TRBV6-3 and TRBJ2-5; no reliable D call. V lost 0 bases and J 4 bases, leaving 9 bases between the germline ends. This CDR3 comprises 14 residues. CDR1 is MNHEY and CDR2 is SVGEGT in the germline V gene. CDR3: CASSYSIEAETQYF. The CDR3 DNA sequence: TGTGCCAGCAGTTACTCGATCGAGGCAGAGACCCAGTACTTC.

The chain is built from TRBV20-1 and TRBJ2-5; 10 nucleotides align to TRBD2. Germline V gene sequence: CDR1 DFQATT, CDR2 SNEGSKA (reference sequence). V lost 8 bases to trimming and J lost 3 bases; unmatched junction nucleotides: 12. CDR3 length equals 15 residues. CDR3 protein: CSTPRTSGRKETQYF. The CDR3, as DNA: TGCAGTACCCCCAGGACTAGCGGACGAAAAGAGACCCAGTACTTC.

A word on this clonotype: A read error is likely, as this CDR3 ends without the conserved phenylalanine or tryptophan. V and J are TRBV12-3 or TRBV12-4 and TRBJ2-5; unclear D gene. CDR3 size: 13 residues. Deletions cut 1 base from V and 1 base from J, with 4 bases between. CDR3 bases: TGTGCCAGCAGTTTAGGGGCCCAAGAGACCCAGTACTAC. This gives the protein CASSLGAQETQYY.